This T cell receptor beta chain is drawn from a study of PD-1 blockade in mismatch repair-deficient tumors. In germline, CDR1 is SGHVS, CDR2 FQNEAQ. The CDR3 totals 11 residues. V was trimmed by 6 bases and J by 6 bases, leaving 9 bases between them. The TCR-sequenced patients were a few responders to pembrolizumab. Only in-frame clones appear in the TCRdb table, and some are missing; sequencing was by immunoSEQ multiplex PCR. Of 75,000 to 80,000 clones listed, around 80% are singletons. V and J are TRBV7-8 and TRBJ2-7, with D uncertain. The clonotype comes from an adult with mismatch repair-deficient cancer. The source was peripheral blood, collected 44 weeks after starting pembrolizumab. CDR3 amino acids: CASSLFREQYF. For the CDR3, the DNA is TGTGCCAGCAGTTTGTTCCGCGAGCAGTACTTC. Full variable domain (rest looked up from reference TRBV7-8 and TRBJ2-7): GAGVSQSPRYKVAKRGQDVALRCDPISGHVSLFWYQQALGQGPEFLTYFQNEAQLDKSGLPSDRFFAERPEGSVSTLKIQRTQQEDSAVYLCASSLFREQYFGPGTRLTVT.